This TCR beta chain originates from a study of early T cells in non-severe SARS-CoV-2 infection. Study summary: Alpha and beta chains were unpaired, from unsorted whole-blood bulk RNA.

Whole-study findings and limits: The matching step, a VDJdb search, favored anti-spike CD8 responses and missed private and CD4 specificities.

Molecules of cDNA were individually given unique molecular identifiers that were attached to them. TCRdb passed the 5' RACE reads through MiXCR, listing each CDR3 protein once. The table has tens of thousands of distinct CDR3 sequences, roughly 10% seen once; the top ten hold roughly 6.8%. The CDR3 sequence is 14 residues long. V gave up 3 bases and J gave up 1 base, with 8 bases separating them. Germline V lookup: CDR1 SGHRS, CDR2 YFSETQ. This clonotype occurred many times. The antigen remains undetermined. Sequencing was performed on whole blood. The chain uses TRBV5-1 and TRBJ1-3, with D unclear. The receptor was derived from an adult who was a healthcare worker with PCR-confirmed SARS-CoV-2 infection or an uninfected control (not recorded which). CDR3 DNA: TGCGCCAGCAGCTCCGACGGGTCTGGAAACACCATATATTTT. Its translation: CASSSDGSGNTIYF.